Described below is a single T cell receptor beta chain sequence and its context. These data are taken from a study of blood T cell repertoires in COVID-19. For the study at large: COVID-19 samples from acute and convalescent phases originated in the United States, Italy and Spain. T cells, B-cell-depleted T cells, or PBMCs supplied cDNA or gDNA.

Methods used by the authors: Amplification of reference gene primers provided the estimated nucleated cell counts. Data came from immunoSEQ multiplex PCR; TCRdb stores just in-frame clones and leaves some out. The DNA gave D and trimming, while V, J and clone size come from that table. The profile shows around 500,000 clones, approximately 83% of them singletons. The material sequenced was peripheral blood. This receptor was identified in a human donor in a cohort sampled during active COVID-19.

The CDR3 nucleotides are TGTGCCAGCTCCCTAGCCGGTGAGGGGCGGGGAGCTTTCTTT. Its translation is CASSLAGEGRGAFF. V and J are TRBV18 and TRBJ1-1, with a possible D match to TRBD1 (5 bases). V shed 6 bases and J shed 10 bases, with 21 bases lying between them. The CDR3 totals 14 residues. Germline CDR1 reads KGHSH; CDR2 reads LQKENI. Full variable domain (outside the CDR3, taken from reference TRBV18 and TRBJ1-1): NAGVMQNPRHLVRRRGQEARLRCSPMKGHSHVYWYRQLPEEGLKFMVYLQKENIIDESGMPKERFSAEFPKEGPSILRIQQVVRGDSAAYFCASSLAGEGRGAFFGQGTRLTVV.